These 22 T cell receptor beta chains were all obtained from the same sample, sequenced in a study of T cell responses to AZD1222 COVID-19 vaccine. Repertoires were generated with immunoSEQ multiplex PCR, while TCRdb's copy carries only in-frame clones and drops some. This sample has some 60,000 clones, with 89% found just once. The sample in question was peripheral blood, obtained 28 days after the second AZD1222 dose. The receptors come from an adult who received the AZD1222 COVID-19 vaccine.

This rearrangement joins TRBV18 to TRBJ2-7; perhaps TRBD1 as D (6 bases). The CDR3 is 12 amino acids. Germline values: CDR1 KGHSH, CDR2 LQKENI. Trimming took off 9 bases at V and 3 bases at J, with 12 bases between the two ends. In DNA form, the CDR3 reads TGTGCCAGTGCGGACAGTAGCTACGAGCAGTACTTC. As protein: CASADSSYEQYF.

In DNA, the CDR3 is TGTGCCAGCAGTTCGACAGGGGGAAGTGGCTACACCTTC. It encodes CASSSTGGSGYTF. The rearrangement links TRBV6-5 to TRBJ1-2; 9 positions match TRBD1. This CDR3 is 13 amino acids long. The V gene's germline CDR1 is MNHEY and CDR2 SVGAGI. Trimming removed 4 bases from V and 7 bases from J; junction bases left unmatched: 4.

Here the CDR3 DNA reads TGTGCCAGCAGCTTAAACAGGGCCCGCTCGGGGGAGCAGTACTTC. Protein: CASSLNRARSGEQYF. The V and J genes are TRBV7-2 and TRBJ2-7; weak D call: TRBD1 (6 bases). The CDR3 spans 15 residues. Trimming took off 2 bases at V and 7 bases at J, with 18 bases between the two ends. Germline V gene lookup returns CDR1 SGHTA and CDR2 FQGNSA.

About this clone itself: The junction does not match germline at one end; this may be a read error. J is TRBJ2-5 and V is TRBV7-2; 11 bases align to TRBD2. CDR1 is SGHTA, CDR2 FQGNSA, per germline. The CDR3 totals 15 residues. CDR3 sequence: CASSLAGGGVETQYF. The CDR3 region has the DNA TGTGCCAGCAGCCTAGCGGGGGGCGGGGTAGAGACCCAGTACTTC.

The J gene is TRBJ1-3, the V gene TRBV3-1 (or the pseudogene TRBV3-2), with 9 bases identical to TRBD1. CDR3 length equals 20 residues. V lost 2 bases, J lost 0 bases, and 14 bases stayed unmatched. From germline, CDR1 is LGHDT and CDR2 YNNKEL (reference sequence). The DNA for the CDR3 is TGTGCCAGCAGCCAACGACTAGGACAGGGGATCCCCTCCTCTGGAAACACCATATATTTT. Amino acids: CASSQRLGQGIPSSGNTIYF.

The CDR3 is CASSPGQGNEKLFF. CDR3 DNA sequence: TGTGCCAGCTCACCGGGACAGGGAAATGAAAAACTGTTTTTT. The chain couples TRBV18 to TRBJ1-4, with 9 bases lining up with TRBD1. The V gene end was trimmed by 3 bases and the J gene end by 5 bases; junction bases not matched to a gene: 1. This CDR3 has 14 amino acids. Germline CDR1 reads KGHSH; CDR2 reads LQKENI.

This chain uses TRBV11-3 with TRBJ2-3, with D unclear. The germline V gene encodes CDR1 SGHNT and CDR2 YENEEA. The germline V and J ends were trimmed by 1 base and 2 bases, with 7 bases remaining between them. CDR3 length: 14 amino acids. The chain's CDR3 is CASSLAANTDTQYF. In DNA form, the CDR3 reads TGTGCCAGCAGCTTAGCGGCCAACACAGATACGCAGTATTTT.

The chain combines TRBV4-2 with TRBJ1-1; 7 nucleotides align to TRBD1. The V and J ends lost 1 base and 6 bases, in that order; junction bases with no gene match: 5. Germline V gives CDR1 LGHNA, CDR2 YNFKEQ. There are 14 residues in the CDR3. The DNA for the CDR3 is TGTGCCAGCAGCCAAGCTTCAGGGGGGTCTGAAGCTTTCTTT. Its protein is CASSQASGGSEAFF.

This chain links TRBV5-8 with TRBJ1-1; D ambiguous. The V gene lost 1 base and the J gene lost 1 base, with 5 bases spanning the gap. Looked up from germline, CDR1 is SGHTS and CDR2 is YDEGEE. The CDR3 sequence is 13 residues long. The DNA for the CDR3 is TGTGCCAGCAGCTTGTTGTGGAACACTGAAGCTTTCTTT. It yields the protein CASSLLWNTEAFF.

This clone was counted a single time. The V gene is TRBV7-9, the J gene TRBJ2-1, with D unresolved. The V end was cut by 5 bases, the J end by 0 bases, with 11 bases between. CDR3 length: 15 amino acids. The germline CDR1 and CDR2 sequences are SEHNR and FQNEAQ (reference sequence). The chain's CDR3 is CASSPGPSSYNEQFF. CDR3 DNA sequence: TGTGCCAGCAGCCCCGGGCCGAGCTCCTACAATGAGCAGTTCTTC.

The rearrangement links TRBV7-9 to TRBJ2-6, with D possibly TRBD1 on 6 matching bases. Germline V gene sequence: CDR1 SEHNR, CDR2 FQNEAQ (reference sequence). The CDR3 is 16 amino acids. The ends were cut back, 5 bases at V and 4 bases at J, with 15 bases in the middle. The CDR3 protein is CASSRTGLPGANVLTF. DNA of the CDR3: TGTGCCAGCAGCCGTACAGGGTTGCCGGGGGCCAACGTCCTGACTTTC.

In this sample, this clone turned up once. One junction end does not reproduce the germline sequence, and a read error may be involved. The chain employs TRBV28 and TRBJ1-4; the D gene is possibly TRBD1 (6 bases). The CDR3 is 14 amino acids. Germline lookup yields CDR1 MDHEN and CDR2 SYDVKM. CDR3 coding DNA: TGTGCCAGTAGGGGGGCAGTCCCTAATGATAAACTGTTTTTT. Translation: CASRGAVPNDKLFF.

In its sample, this clone was seen once. The CDR3 sequence: CASSPAGGSLRNTIYF. Written as DNA, the CDR3 is TGTGCCAGTAGTCCGGCCGGAGGGTCGCTTCGAAACACCATATATTTT. This chain joins TRBV19 and TRBJ1-3; no reliable D call. V was clipped by 5 bases and J by 5 bases, with 19 bases between them. The CDR3 totals 16 residues. Germline values: CDR1 LNHDA, CDR2 SQIVND (reference sequence).

The V and J genes are TRBV19 and TRBJ2-7; a weak D match, TRBD1 (5 bases). This CDR3 comprises 14 residues. V lost 8 bases, J lost 2 bases, and 16 bases lay in between. The germline V gene has CDR1 LNHDA and CDR2 SQIVND (reference sequence). CDR3: CASSADSRPYEQYF. The DNA for the CDR3 is TGTGCCAGTTCCGCTGACAGTCGTCCCTACGAGCAGTACTTC.

The rearrangement joins TRBV6-5 to TRBJ2-7; TRBD1 agrees at 7 bases. Trimming removed 6 bases from V and 2 bases from J; junction bases left unmatched: 4. The CDR3 loop spans 13 amino acids. Germline V gene lookup returns CDR1 MNHEY and CDR2 SVGAGI. CDR3 nucleotide sequence: TGTGCCAGCAGCAGGACAGGACCCTACGAGCAGTACTTC. It specifies CASSRTGPYEQYF.

The chain couples TRBV18 to TRBJ2-7, with 11 bases matching TRBD1. The CDR3 has 14 residues. The V gene's germline CDR1 is KGHSH and CDR2 LQKENI. Trimming cost V 2 bases and J 3 bases; bases outside gene matches: 0. This CDR3 is CASSPGTGGYEQYF. For the CDR3, the DNA is TGTGCCAGCTCACCAGGGACAGGGGGCTACGAGCAGTACTTC.

The chain uses TRBV3-1 (or the pseudogene TRBV3-2) and TRBJ1-4; 7 bases are a match to TRBD1. V lost 8 bases, J lost 4 bases, and 7 bases stayed unmatched. Germline values: CDR1 LGHDT, CDR2 YNNKEL (reference sequence). CDR3 length: 14 amino acids. The CDR3 region is CASGRTGVNEKLFF. Written as DNA, the CDR3 is TGTGCCAGCGGTCGGACAGGTGTTAATGAAAAACTGTTTTTT.

The chain has TRBV14 and TRBJ2-7; D call uncertain. There are 14 residues in the CDR3. Looked up from germline, CDR1 is SGHDN and CDR2 is FVKESK. V was clipped by 0 bases and J by 7 bases, with 13 bases between them. CDR3 bases: TGTGCCAGCAGCCAAGATCTGCTTTTTAGAGAGCAGTACTTC. Translation: CASSQDLLFREQYF.

The chain employs TRBV7-9 and TRBJ1-2, with D possibly matching TRBD1 (5 bases). Trimming cost V 8 bases and J 5 bases, with 15 bases left between them. The CDR3 runs 13 residues. CDR1 and CDR2 (germline): SEHNR, FQNEAQ (reference sequence). The CDR3 protein is CASLRDPGYGYTF. In DNA form, the CDR3 reads TGTGCCAGCCTTAGAGACCCAGGGTATGGCTACACCTTC.

The V and J genes are TRBV5-1 and TRBJ2-1; 13 bases align to TRBD2. CDR3 length: 17 amino acids. Germline CDR1 reads SGHRS; CDR2 reads YFSETQ. V gave up 3 bases and J gave up 7 bases; unmatched junction bases: 10. CDR3 sequence reads: CASSSPGLAGATNEQFF. The CDR3 DNA reads as TGCGCCAGCAGCTCCCCTGGACTAGCGGGAGCGACTAATGAGCAGTTCTTC.

The chain employs TRBV10-3 and TRBJ2-7; 12 nucleotides agree with TRBD1. V was clipped by 5 bases and J by 4 bases; unmatched bases: 6. In germline, CDR1 is ENHRY, CDR2 SYGVKD. This CDR3 has 15 amino acids. In DNA form, the CDR3 reads TGTGCCATCAGTTCGGGACAGGGGGCGCTTTACGAGCAGTACTTC. Amino acids: CAISSGQGALYEQYF.

This chain links TRBV15 with TRBJ2-7; D remains ambiguous. With 3 bases removed from V and 1 base from J, the gap between germline ends came to 19 bases. Per germline, CDR1 LNHNV and CDR2 YYDKDF (reference sequence). The CDR3 totals 17 residues. CDR3 residues: CATSRAPRGVDSYEQYF. In nucleotides, the CDR3 is TGTGCCACCAGCAGGGCCCCCCGAGGAGTAGATTCCTACGAGCAGTACTTC. The full variable domain, its missing parts supplied by reference TRBV15 and TRBJ2-7, is DAMVIQNPRYQVTQFGKPVTLSCSQTLNHNVMYWYQQKSSQAPKLLFHYYDKDFNNEADTPDNFQSRRPNTSFCFLDIRSPGLGDTAMYLCATSRAPRGVDSYEQYFGPGTRLTVT.